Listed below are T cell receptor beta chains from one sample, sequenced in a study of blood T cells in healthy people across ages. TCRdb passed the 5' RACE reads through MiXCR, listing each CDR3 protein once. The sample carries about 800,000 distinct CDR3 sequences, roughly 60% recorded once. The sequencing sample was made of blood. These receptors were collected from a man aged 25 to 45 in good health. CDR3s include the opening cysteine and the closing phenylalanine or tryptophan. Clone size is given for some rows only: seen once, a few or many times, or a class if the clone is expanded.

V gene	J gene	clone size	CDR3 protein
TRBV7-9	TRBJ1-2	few	CASNWGQSNGYTF
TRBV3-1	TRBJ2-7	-	CASSSPNRGHYEQYF
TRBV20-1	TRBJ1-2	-	CSARGRTGGSGYTF
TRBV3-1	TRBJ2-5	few	CASSQGLAGGQETQYF
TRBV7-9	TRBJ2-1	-	CASSVMAHEQFF
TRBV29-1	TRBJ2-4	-	CSVREYEELNIQYF
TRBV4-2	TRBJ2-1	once	CASSQLRLADHNEQFF
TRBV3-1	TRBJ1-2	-	CASSPTGQGKNYGYTF
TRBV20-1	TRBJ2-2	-	CSARDPGLTGELFF
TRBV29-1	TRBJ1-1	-	CSVQGRGENTEAFF
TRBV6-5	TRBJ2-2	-	CASSLTGATGELFF
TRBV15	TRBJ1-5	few	CATSRSRDGNQPQHF